The 17 T cell receptor beta chains below come from one sample, sequenced in a study of cytotoxic CD8 clonotypes in ibrutinib-treated CLL (dated by TCRdb to 2020 to 2022). The method behind the library was the immunoSEQ multiplex PCR assay. The table comes from immuneACCESS by way of TCRdb, which keeps in-frame sequences with V and J called. Part of the clones is missing from these tables; in studies checked, under half for an unresolved V gene and the rest for unknown reasons. This sample lists 200,000 or so clones; approximately 79% were detected once. Roughly 11% of the sample lies in the top ten. The label giving this sample's time point can be read as: about eleven months on ibrutinib. The sample in question was PBMCs, obtained after 12 months of ibrutinib treatment. These receptors originate from a human donor with chronic lymphocytic leukemia.

The rearrangement uses TRBV19 and TRBJ2-3; D is possibly TRBD2 (6 bases). CDR1 is LNHDA, CDR2 SQIVND, per germline (reference sequence). This CDR3 region has 16 residues. V was pared by 5 bases and J by 0 bases, with 15 bases between. The CDR3 DNA reads TGTGCCAGTAGTTCCCGATTGGGGACTAGCACAGATACGCAGTATTTT. This translates into CASSSRLGTSTDTQYF.

This sequence joins TRBV5-1 and TRBJ2-2; D gene unclear. CDR3 size: 14 residues. Germline V lookup: CDR1 SGHRS, CDR2 YFSETQ. With 0 bases removed from V and 3 bases from J, the gap between germline ends came to 6 bases. As DNA, the CDR3 is TGCGCCAGCAGCTTGGGACGTGACACCGGGGAGCTGTTTTTT. Translated: CASSLGRDTGELFF.

The gene calls are TRBV11-1 and TRBJ2-3; possibly TRBD1 for D (6 bases). Germline V gene lookup returns CDR1 SGHAT and CDR2 FQDESV (reference sequence). The ends were cut back, 5 bases at V and 10 bases at J, with 16 bases in the middle. This CDR3 is built from 13 residues. For the CDR3, the DNA is TGTGCCAGCAGCCCCAACAGGGAGAGGCCGCAGTATTTT. Protein sequence: CASSPNRERPQYF.

The V gene is TRBV27, the J gene TRBJ1-1, with a possible D match to TRBD1 (5 bases). From germline, CDR1 is MNHEY and CDR2 SMNVEV (reference sequence). The CDR3 has 15 residues. V gave up 2 bases and J gave up 10 bases, with 20 bases separating them. The CDR3, as DNA: TGTGCCAGCAGTTTAATACTTAACGGGGCAGGGAGAGCTTTCTTT. This encodes CASSLILNGAGRAFF.

This chain uses TRBV18 with TRBJ2-2; D gene uncertain. In germline, CDR1 is KGHSH, CDR2 LQKENI. Trimming left V 2 bases short and J 1 base short, with 8 bases between. The CDR3 spans 15 residues. The chain's CDR3 is CASSPTAGNTGELFF. The CDR3 nucleotides are TGTGCCAGCTCACCAACGGCAGGGAACACCGGGGAGCTGTTTTTT.

This clone was seen just once. The gene calls are TRBV6-1 and TRBJ2-7, with 11 bases lining up with TRBD1. Germline CDR1 MNHNS, CDR2 SASEGT. The V and J ends lost 2 bases and 4 bases, in that order; junction bases with no gene match: 4. The CDR3 consists of 15 residues. The CDR3 DNA sequence: TGTGCCAGCAGTGAAAGCCGGGACAGGGGGTACGAGCAGTACTTC. This translates into CASSESRDRGYEQYF.

This sequence joins TRBV18 and TRBJ2-7, with no clear D. V lost 0 bases and J 2 bases, leaving 14 bases between the germline ends. Per the germline V gene, CDR1 is KGHSH and CDR2 is LQKENI. This CDR3 comprises 16 residues. Here the CDR3 reads CASSPPNLEGAYEQYF. The CDR3 DNA is TGTGCCAGCTCACCACCGAACCTCGAAGGAGCCTACGAGCAGTACTTC.

J is TRBJ2-1 and V is TRBV10-3; 10 positions match TRBD2. With 11 bases clipped from V and 1 base from J, the junction kept 8 bases outside the gene matches. This CDR3 contains 15 residues. The germline V gene has CDR1 ENHRY and CDR2 SYGVKD. Written as DNA, the CDR3 is TGTGCCTCCCGAGCGGGGGGGCCGTCCTACAATGAGCAGTTCTTC. Translation: CASRAGGPSYNEQFF.

The chain recombines TRBV6-5 with TRBJ2-1, with TRBD1 identical over 9 bases. With V trimmed by 4 bases and J by 8 bases, 9 bases remained unmatched. The germline CDR1 and CDR2 sequences are MNHEY and SVGAGI. CDR3 length: 15 amino acids. The CDR3 is CASSSDRGYNDEQFF. The CDR3 DNA is TGTGCCAGCAGTTCCGACAGGGGGTACAACGATGAGCAGTTCTTC.

The chain has TRBV6-6 and TRBJ2-7; D is ambiguous. The CDR3 covers 15 residues. CDR1 and CDR2 (germline): MNHNY, SVGAGI (reference sequence). Trimming left V 0 bases short and J 5 bases short, with 14 bases between. The DNA for the CDR3 is TGTGCCAGCAGTTACTCGATTTTGGGGTTCGACGAGCAGTACTTC. Protein: CASSYSILGFDEQYF.

The V and J genes are TRBV18 and TRBJ2-7, with a tentative D call TRBD2 (6 bases). This CDR3 has 14 residues. V was clipped by 1 base and J by 6 bases, with 13 bases between them. The germline gives CDR1 KGHSH, CDR2 LQKENI. In nucleotides, the CDR3 is TGTGCCAGCTCACCACAGGAGGGCGAGGGCGAGCAGTACTTC. It specifies CASSPQEGEGEQYF.

The V call is TRBV27, the J call TRBJ2-5; 7 bases match TRBD2. Germline V gene data show CDR1 as MNHEY and CDR2 as SMNVEV (reference sequence). V gave up 4 bases and J gave up 4 bases; unmatched junction bases: 6. The CDR3 extends over 14 amino acids. The CDR3 loop reads CASSWEGPRETQYF. CDR3 nucleotides: TGTGCCAGCAGTTGGGAGGGGCCGCGAGAGACCCAGTACTTC.

The V and J genes are TRBV4-1 and TRBJ1-3; no clear D gene. The germline V and J ends were trimmed by 0 bases and 0 bases, with 12 bases remaining between them. CDR3 length: 17 residues. The germline V gene encodes CDR1 MGHRA and CDR2 YSYEKL. The CDR3 sequence is CASSQDRRPYSGNTIYF. CDR3 nucleotide sequence: TGCGCCAGCAGCCAAGATAGGCGTCCGTACTCTGGAAACACCATATATTTT.

V and J are TRBV27 and TRBJ2-1; possibly TRBD1 or TRBD2 for D (5 bases each). Germline V gene sequence: CDR1 MNHEY, CDR2 SMNVEV (reference sequence). The V end was cut by 4 bases, the J end by 2 bases, with 9 bases between. This CDR3 has 14 residues. CDR3 coding DNA: TGTGCCAGCAGTTACCAGGGACCCTACAATGAGCAGTTCTTC. Translating gives CASSYQGPYNEQFF.

This rearrangement joins TRBV5-1 to TRBJ2-3, with 8 bases lining up with TRBD1. Germline-derived CDR1 and CDR2 are SGHRS and YFSETQ. V lost 4 bases and J lost 3; bases outside the gene matches: 10. The CDR3 spans 16 residues. This CDR3 reads CASSRMIDRGTDTQYF. The CDR3 DNA follows: TGCGCCAGCAGCCGAATGATTGACAGGGGTACAGATACGCAGTATTTT.

This clone was detected only once. The rearrangement joins TRBV10-2 to TRBJ1-1; TRBD1 matches at 7 bases. This CDR3 contains 13 residues. Germline V gene lookup returns CDR1 WSHSY and CDR2 SAAADI. The V segment lost 6 bases and the J segment 4 bases; nucleotides outside the gene matches: 5. CDR3 nucleotides: TGCGCCAGCAGCTCTGACAGGGCCACTGAAGCTTTCTTT. Its protein product is CASSSDRATEAFF.

CDR3 nucleotides: TGTGCCAGCGGCACCCAAGAGACCCAGTACTTC. Encoded protein: CASGTQETQYF. The chain joins TRBV6-6 to TRBJ2-5; D gene unclear. Germline V lookup: CDR1 MNHNY, CDR2 SVGAGI (reference sequence). The CDR3 spans 11 residues. Trimming removed 8 bases from V and 1 base from J, with 5 bases in between.